Following are 9 T cell receptor beta chains from one sample sequenced in a study of cytomegalovirus exposure and HLA in healthy donors. The protocol was immunoSEQ multiplex PCR, while the TCRdb copy is restricted to in-frame clones and leaves out a portion. The table includes around 120,000 clones, approximately 90% detected once. The sample comprised PBMCs. These receptors all stem from a woman between 18 and 29 years old in good health and CMV-seronegative.

This clone was counted once. This chain joins TRBV21-1 and TRBJ2-1; no DNA check was done on the table's D call, TRBD1. TRBV21-1 is a known pseudogene. The CDR3 consists of 17 residues. Written as DNA, the CDR3 is TGTGCCAGCAGCAAAGTAAACCGACAGGGGGTGGCAAATGAGCAGTTCTTC. It encodes CASSKVNRQGVANEQFF.

This clone was seen only once. This sequence joins TRBV5-1 and TRBJ1-2, with 8 bases fitting TRBD1. Germline CDR1 and CDR2: SGHRS and YFSETQ. V shed 1 base, J shed 8 bases, and the junction held 13 bases outside the gene matches. This CDR3 has 16 residues. The CDR3 region has the DNA TGCGCCAGCAGCTTGACTCCGGGACAGGAGATTGGAGGCTACACCTTC. Translated, it gives CASSLTPGQEIGGYTF.

This clone has more than one count but fewer than ten. The chain carries TRBV5-5 and TRBJ2-1; 12 bases align to TRBD1. The CDR3 has 15 amino acids. The J segment lost 8 bases and the V segment lost 1 base, leaving 4 bases of the junction unmatched. CDR1 is SGHKS and CDR2 is YYEKEE in the germline V gene (reference sequence). The CDR3 sequence is CASSLLRDRGHEQFF. Here the CDR3 DNA reads TGTGCCAGCAGCTTGCTCCGGGACAGGGGGCATGAGCAGTTCTTC.

This chain connects TRBV18 to TRBJ2-7; D call uncertain. Trimming cost V 4 bases and J 9 bases, with 10 bases left between them. Germline V gene lookup returns CDR1 KGHSH and CDR2 LQKENI. The CDR3 spans 11 residues. CDR3 region: CASSLKSRQYF. The CDR3 DNA is TGTGCCAGCTCACTCAAGTCGCGGCAGTACTTC.

V and J are TRBV5-1 and TRBJ2-1, with D possibly TRBD2 on 6 matching bases. Trimming left V 1 base short and J 0 bases short, with 8 bases between. CDR3 size: 15 residues. Germline values: CDR1 SGHRS, CDR2 YFSETQ. This CDR3 is CASSLTSISYNEQFF. CDR3 bases: TGCGCCAGCAGCTTGACTAGCATCTCCTACAATGAGCAGTTCTTC.

CDR3 sequence (DNA): TGTGCCAGCAGCCTGGGGGAGGCCTACGAGCAGTACTTC. Its protein product is CASSLGEAYEQYF. The chain uses TRBV5-4 and TRBJ2-7; D is perhaps TRBD2 (6 bases). CDR3 size: 13 residues. V lost 4 bases and J lost 2, with 10 bases in between. The germline V gene has CDR1 SGHNT and CDR2 YYREEE (reference sequence).

The gene calls are TRBV30 and TRBJ2-7; 8 nucleotides match TRBD1. Germline trimming cut 5 bases from V and 0 bases from J; bases unmatched to any gene: 9. In germline, CDR1 is GTSNPN, CDR2 SVGIG (reference sequence). The CDR3 is 15 amino acids. CDR3 protein: CAWGNPGQASYEQYF. The DNA of the CDR3 is TGTGCCTGGGGAAATCCGGGACAGGCCTCCTACGAGCAGTACTTC.

The genes are TRBV4-1 and TRBJ2-7, with D perhaps matching TRBD2 (5 bases). CDR1 is MGHRA and CDR2 is YSYEKL in the germline V gene. Trimming removed 2 bases from V and 2 bases from J, with 16 bases in between. The CDR3 is made up of 16 amino acids. CDR3 coding DNA: TGCGCCAGCAGCCAAAATCCCGGACTGGGAACCTACGAGCAGTACTTC. It encodes CASSQNPGLGTYEQYF.

The V gene is TRBV19, the J gene TRBJ2-7; 11 nucleotides align to TRBD1. The CDR3 totals 15 residues. V shed 6 bases and J 3 bases; nucleotides not matched to a gene: 7. Germline CDR1 reads LNHDA; CDR2 reads SQIVND (reference sequence). The CDR3 loop is CASSRIGTGGYEQYF. In nucleotides, the CDR3 is TGTGCCAGTAGCCGAATCGGGACAGGGGGCTACGAGCAGTACTTC.